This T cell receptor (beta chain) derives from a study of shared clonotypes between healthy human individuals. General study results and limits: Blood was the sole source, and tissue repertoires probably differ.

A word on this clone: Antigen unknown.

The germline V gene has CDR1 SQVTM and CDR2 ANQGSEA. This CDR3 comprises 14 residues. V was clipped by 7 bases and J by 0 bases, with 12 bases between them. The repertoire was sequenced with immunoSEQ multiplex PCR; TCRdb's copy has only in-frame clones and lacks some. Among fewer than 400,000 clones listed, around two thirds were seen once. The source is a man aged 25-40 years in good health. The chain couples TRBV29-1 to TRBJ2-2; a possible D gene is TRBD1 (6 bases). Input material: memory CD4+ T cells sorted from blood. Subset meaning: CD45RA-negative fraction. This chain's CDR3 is CSARQESNTGELFF. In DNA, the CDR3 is TGCAGCGCCAGACAGGAATCGAACACCGGGGAGCTGTTTTTT.